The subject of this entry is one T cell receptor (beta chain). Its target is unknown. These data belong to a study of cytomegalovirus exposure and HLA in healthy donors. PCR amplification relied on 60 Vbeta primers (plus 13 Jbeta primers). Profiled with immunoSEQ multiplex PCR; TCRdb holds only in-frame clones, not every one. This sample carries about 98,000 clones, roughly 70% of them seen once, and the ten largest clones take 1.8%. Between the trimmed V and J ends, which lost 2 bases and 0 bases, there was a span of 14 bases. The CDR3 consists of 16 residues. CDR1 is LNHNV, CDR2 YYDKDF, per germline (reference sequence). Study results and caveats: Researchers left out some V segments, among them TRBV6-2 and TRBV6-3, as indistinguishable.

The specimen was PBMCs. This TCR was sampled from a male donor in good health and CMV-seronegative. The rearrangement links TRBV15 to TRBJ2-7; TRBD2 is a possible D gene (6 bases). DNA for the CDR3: TGTGCCACCAGCAGACGGGGAGGATGGAGCTCCTACGAGCAGTACTTC. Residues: CATSRRGGWSSYEQYF.